What follows are 27 T cell receptor beta chains derived from one specimen sequenced in a study of a mutant IDH1 vaccine in newly diagnosed glioma. Using immunoSEQ multiplex PCR, the repertoire was profiled, and TCRdb retains in-frame clones only, with some absent. The repertoire includes over 45,000 clones, about 80% of them detected once, and 3% to 4% sits in the top ten. As for time point: week 5, during vaccination. In every dose of vaccine, 300 ug of mutant IDH1 20-mer peptide was given alongside topical imiquimod. No antigens are known for them. The sequencing used PBMCs, collected from a glioma patient whose treatment included an IDH1 peptide vaccine. These TCRs come from a man aged 30 to 39 with glioma.

A word on this clone: The germline gene is not matched at one end of the junction; a read error may be the cause. The rearrangement links TRBV7-8 to TRBJ1-1; D gene ambiguous. CDR1 is SGHVS, CDR2 FQNEAQ, per germline. The CDR3 contains 12 residues. Here the CDR3 reads CASSYGNAEAFF. The CDR3 DNA reads as TGTGCCAGCAGCTATGGGAACGCTGAAGCTTTCTTT.

The chain is built from TRBV5-6 and TRBJ1-1, with 8 nucleotides matching TRBD1. J was trimmed by 0 bases and V by 5 bases; bases with no gene match: 9. Looked up from germline, CDR1 is SGHDT and CDR2 is YYEEEE. This CDR3 is 16 amino acids long. The CDR3 coding sequence is TGTGCCAGCAGTCTCCCGCGGACAGGGATGAACACTGAAGCTTTCTTT. It translates to CASSLPRTGMNTEAFF.

The chain employs TRBV5-1 and TRBJ2-5, with 7 bases identical to TRBD1. CDR3 length: 14 amino acids. CDR1 and CDR2 from the germline V gene are SGHRS and YFSETQ. V was clipped by 6 bases and J by 5 bases; unmatched bases: 10. The CDR3 loop reads CASKPTGDSETQYF. The DNA of the CDR3 is TGCGCCAGCAAACCTACAGGGGATAGCGAGACCCAGTACTTC.

This chain uses TRBV27 with TRBJ2-7; D gene ambiguous. This CDR3 has 13 residues. CDR1 is MNHEY, CDR2 SMNVEV, per germline (reference sequence). V dropped 4 bases and J dropped 3 bases, with 10 bases sitting between them. In nucleotides, the CDR3 is TGTGCCAGCAGTTCGGCGGTACACTACGAGCAGTACTTC. Translated, it gives CASSSAVHYEQYF.

This clone occurred a few times. The V gene is TRBV11-2, the J gene TRBJ1-1; 8 bases are shared with TRBD1. The CDR3 has 15 residues. The germline V gene has CDR1 SGHAT and CDR2 FQNNGV. The junction had 7 bases not matched to a gene; V was cut back by 5 bases and J by 2 bases. The CDR3 DNA sequence: TGTGCCAGCAGCCCTAGGGGACAGGACAACACTGAAGCTTTCTTT. Translated, it gives CASSPRGQDNTEAFF.

The chain joins TRBV27 to TRBJ1-5; 7 positions match TRBD1. V shed 6 bases, J shed 7 bases, and the junction held 9 bases outside the gene matches. This CDR3 is built from 14 residues. Germline V gene sequence: CDR1 MNHEY, CDR2 SMNVEV (reference sequence). The CDR3 sequence: CASSVDRRYQPQHF. CDR3 bases: TGTGCCAGCAGCGTGGACAGGCGATACCAGCCCCAGCATTTT.

The chain joins TRBV30 to TRBJ2-2; either TRBD1 or TRBD2 may fit D (6 bases each). The CDR3 is 16 amino acids. V was pared by 0 bases and J by 7 bases, with 18 bases between. In germline, CDR1 is GTSNPN, CDR2 SVGIG (reference sequence). The CDR3, as DNA: TGTGCCTGGAGTGTTTTGGGGGGCCTTGGTCGCGGGGAGCTGTTTTTT. Amino acid sequence: CAWSVLGGLGRGELFF.

J is TRBJ1-2 and V is TRBV28; D uncertain. The CDR3 is made up of 12 amino acids. With 8 bases removed from V and 6 bases from J, the gap between germline ends came to 13 bases. The germline gives CDR1 MDHEN, CDR2 SYDVKM. The chain's CDR3 is CASGLWGNGYTF. CDR3 nucleotide sequence: TGTGCCAGCGGCCTGTGGGGTAATGGCTACACCTTC.

The rearrangement links TRBV7-6 to TRBJ2-6; 7 bases fit TRBD2. The germline CDR1 and CDR2 sequences are SGHVS and FNYEAQ. This CDR3 has 18 amino acids. V was clipped by 1 base and J by 0 bases; unmatched bases: 6. CDR3 sequence: CASSLDMGGSSGANVLTF. CDR3 DNA sequence: TGTGCCAGCAGCTTAGATATGGGCGGGAGCTCTGGGGCCAACGTCCTGACTTTC.

V gene TRBV28 combines with J gene TRBJ2-7; 8 bases fit TRBD1. The V gene's germline CDR1 is MDHEN and CDR2 SYDVKM. The CDR3 extends over 14 amino acids. V was pared by 10 bases and J by 1 base, with 9 bases of the junction left unmatched. The CDR3: CATADRGRSYEQYF. For the CDR3, the DNA is TGTGCCACCGCAGACAGGGGAAGATCCTACGAGCAGTACTTC. Filled out from reference TRBV28 and TRBJ2-7, the complete variable domain reads DVKVTQSSRYLVKRTGEKVFLECVQDMDHENMFWYRQDPGLGLRLIYFSYDVKMKEKGDIPEGYSVSREKKERFSLILESASTNQTSMYLCATADRGRSYEQYFGPGTRLTVT.

The chain has TRBV5-1 and TRBJ2-1; 7 bases line up with TRBD1. The CDR3 is 15 amino acids. Germline CDR1 reads SGHRS; CDR2 reads YFSETQ. J gave up 2 bases and V 4 bases, and 6 bases lay outside the gene matches. CDR3 DNA: TGCGCCAGCAGCATGACAGGGAGCACCTACAATGAGCAGTTCTTC. This encodes CASSMTGSTYNEQFF.

The chain recombines TRBV19 with TRBJ1-5; 7 bases agree with TRBD1. The J segment lost 4 bases and the V segment lost 1 base, leaving 1 base of the junction unmatched. In germline, CDR1 is LNHDA, CDR2 SQIVND (reference sequence). The CDR3 extends over 14 amino acids. CDR3 in amino acids: CASSIGGQNQPQHF. CDR3 coding DNA: TGTGCCAGTAGTATAGGGGGACAGAATCAGCCCCAGCATTTT. Full variable domain (outside the CDR3, taken from reference TRBV19 and TRBJ1-5): DGGITQSPKYLFRKEGQNVTLSCEQNLNHDAMYWYRQDPGQGLRLIYYSQIVNDFQKGDIAEGYSVSREKKESFPLTVTSAQKNPTAFYLCASSIGGQNQPQHFGDGTRLSIL.

The chain uses TRBV2 and TRBJ2-3; no reliable D call. Trimming left V 7 bases short and J 1 base short, with 9 bases between. CDR1 is SNHLY and CDR2 is FYNNEI in the germline V gene. The CDR3 sequence is 13 residues long. DNA of the CDR3: TGTGCCAGCATCCCGGTGGGCACAGATACGCAGTATTTT. Protein: CASIPVGTDTQYF.

The rearrangement uses TRBV10-3 and TRBJ1-2; D remains unclear. The CDR3 is 15 residues long. The germline CDR1 and CDR2 sequences are ENHRY and SYGVKD. Trimming removed 5 bases from V and 4 bases from J, with 17 bases in between. CDR3 region: CAISLSGSGPYGYTF. In DNA form, the CDR3 reads TGTGCCATCAGTTTGTCGGGGAGTGGTCCCTATGGCTACACCTTC.

V gene TRBV18 combines with J gene TRBJ1-6; D remains ambiguous. The CDR3 runs 14 residues. The germline V gene has CDR1 KGHSH and CDR2 LQKENI. The V and J ends lost 4 bases and 10 bases respectively, with 14 bases between them. As DNA, the CDR3 is TGTGCCAGCTCACGCTCCGGGGAACGGTCACCCCTCCACTTT. Amino acids: CASSRSGERSPLHF.

V is TRBV10-1 and J is TRBJ1-2, with 7 bases matching TRBD1. CDR1 and CDR2 from the germline V gene are WNHNN and SYGVQD (reference sequence). This CDR3 is built from 14 residues. J lost 8 bases, V lost 10 bases, and 16 bases had no gene match. The CDR3 nucleotides are TGCGCCACCCAGCCCCAGGCAGGGGGAGGCGGCTACACCTTC. It encodes CATQPQAGGGGYTF.

The V gene is TRBV5-6, the J gene TRBJ2-7; no definite D call. CDR1 and CDR2 (germline): SGHDT, YYEEEE. The CDR3 contains 13 residues. V lost 1 base, J lost 6 bases, and 11 bases lay in between. The CDR3 DNA reads as TGTGCCAGCAGCTTGTGGGATCTGAGCGAGCAGTACTTC. It encodes CASSLWDLSEQYF.

The chain joins TRBV5-8 to TRBJ2-3, with 9 nucleotides matching TRBD1. Trimming at V came to 4 bases and at J to 5 bases, leaving 5 bases not matched to a gene. This CDR3 has 14 amino acids. Germline V gene lookup returns CDR1 SGHTS and CDR2 YDEGEE. Here the CDR3 reads CASSTGQGGDTQYF. For the CDR3, the DNA is TGTGCCAGCAGCACGGGACAGGGTGGAGATACGCAGTATTTT.

The CDR3 region has the DNA TGTGCCATCAGTGAGACCGGGAAGGGCTCCTACGAGCAGTACTTC. Amino acids: CAISETGKGSYEQYF. The gene calls are TRBV10-3 and TRBJ2-7, with a tentative D call TRBD2 (5 bases). The CDR3 is 15 residues long. Trimming left V 2 bases short and J 0 bases short, with 11 bases between. Germline V gives CDR1 ENHRY, CDR2 SYGVKD.

V and J are TRBV10-3 and TRBJ2-7; D may correspond to TRBD1 or TRBD2 (6 bases each). In germline, CDR1 is ENHRY, CDR2 SYGVKD. V lost 0 bases and J lost 3, with 12 bases in between. The CDR3 is 15 residues long. The CDR3 DNA is TGTGCCATCAGTGAGTCGGCCGGGGGCAGCTACGAGCAGTACTTC. Protein: CAISESAGGSYEQYF.

This chain links TRBV6-4 with TRBJ2-7; 11 nucleotides align to TRBD1. The V gene's germline CDR1 is MRHNA and CDR2 SNTAGT. The V segment lost 8 bases and the J segment 1 base; nucleotides outside the gene matches: 7. The CDR3 is made up of 15 amino acids. CDR3 bases: TGTGCCAGCCTGAGGACAGGGGGCGCGTCCTACGAGCAGTACTTC. Protein product: CASLRTGGASYEQYF.

The chain links TRBV10-2 to TRBJ2-3; unclear D gene. V dropped 2 bases and J dropped 2 bases, with 8 bases sitting between them. Germline V gene data show CDR1 as WSHSY and CDR2 as SAAADI. CDR3 length equals 14 residues. The CDR3 reads CASSERQDTDTQYF. CDR3 in DNA: TGCGCCAGCAGTGAGCGACAAGACACAGATACGCAGTATTTT.

For the CDR3, the DNA is TGTGCCAGCAGCGCTCAAGGCTCCTATAATTCACCCCTCCACTTT. Encoded protein: CASSAQGSYNSPLHF. V usage is TRBV13 and J usage is TRBJ1-6, with no clear D. Trimming pared 5 bases from V and 0 bases from J, leaving 8 bases between. Per germline, CDR1 PRHDT and CDR2 FYEKMQ (reference sequence). This CDR3 is built from 15 residues.

This rearrangement joins TRBV5-5 to TRBJ2-3; TRBD2 matches at 13 bases. The V gene end was trimmed by 3 bases and the J gene end by 3 bases; junction bases not matched to a gene: 13. In germline, CDR1 is SGHKS, CDR2 YYEKEE (reference sequence). The CDR3 length is 19 residues. The CDR3: CASSSLATTSGGLTDTQYF. The CDR3 DNA follows: TGTGCCAGCAGCTCCCTCGCCACGACTAGCGGGGGGTTGACAGATACGCAGTATTTT.

V gene TRBV5-1 combines with J gene TRBJ2-3; 9 bases line up with TRBD1. The germline V gene has CDR1 SGHRS and CDR2 YFSETQ. V was clipped by 5 bases and J by 4 bases; unmatched bases: 11. The CDR3 is 16 amino acids. CDR3 sequence reads: CASSLPGQGSSDTQYF. The CDR3 DNA sequence: TGCGCCAGCAGTCTACCGGGACAGGGATCGTCAGATACGCAGTATTTT.

The rearrangement uses TRBV11-2 and TRBJ2-7; 7 bases agree with TRBD1. There are 14 residues in the CDR3. J was trimmed by 5 bases and V by 1 base; bases with no gene match: 5. From germline, CDR1 is SGHAT and CDR2 FQNNGV. The CDR3 sequence is CASSLAPGGHEQYF. CDR3 nucleotide sequence: TGTGCCAGCAGCTTAGCTCCAGGGGGTCACGAGCAGTACTTC.

This rearrangement joins TRBV7-9 to TRBJ2-5, with TRBD1 identical over 8 bases. The V gene end was trimmed by 1 base and the J gene end by 0 bases; junction bases not matched to a gene: 4. Germline CDR1 reads SEHNR; CDR2 reads FQNEAQ (reference sequence). This CDR3 is built from 16 residues. The CDR3 sequence: CASSLGTGSYQETQYF. CDR3 sequence (DNA): TGTGCCAGCAGCTTAGGGACAGGGTCGTACCAAGAGACCCAGTACTTC.